This TCR beta chain was documented in a study of identical twins. General study points: Without tracking the same donors, conclusions rested on cross-sectional statistical analysis. Out-of-frame alpha sequences common to twins were enriched for low generation probability.

One entry per CDR3 protein results from TCRdb running MiXCR on the 5' RACE reads. The repertoire holds some 260,000 distinct CDR3 sequences, with roughly 13% as singletons. This clonotype was detected only a few times. Its target is unknown. The sequenced material came from memory (CD45RO+) T cells sorted from blood. The clonotype originates from a woman in her late teens or twenties in good health.

CDR3 sequence reads: CSARDLVAGETQYF. The CDR3 DNA reads as TGCAGTGCTAGAGATTTAGTCGCGGGCGAGACCCAGTACTTC. The chain has TRBV20-1 and TRBJ2-5, with a tentative D call TRBD2 (5 bases). The V gene lost 0 bases and the J gene lost 5 bases, with 13 bases spanning the gap. The CDR3 has 14 residues. Germline-derived CDR1 and CDR2 are DFQATT and SNEGSKA (reference sequence).